This entry lists 2 T cell receptor beta chains sequenced from one sample in a study of blood T cell repertoires in COVID-19. The table came from immunoSEQ multiplex PCR; TCRdb's copy has only in-frame clones and leaves some out. The data contain about 120,000 clones, 70% to 90% of them singletons. Material for sequencing was peripheral blood. The source is a man between 60 and 70 years old with acute or convalescent COVID-19.

The chain links TRBV19 to TRBJ2-7; TRBD2 matches 11 bases. V lost 2 bases and J lost 3; bases outside the gene matches: 3. Germline V gene data show CDR1 as LNHDA and CDR2 as SQIVND (reference sequence). This CDR3 is built from 15 residues. CDR3: CASSISSGGHYEQYF. The CDR3 nucleotides are TGTGCCAGTAGTATATCTAGCGGGGGGCACTACGAGCAGTACTTC.

The rearrangement links TRBV2 to TRBJ2-1; TRBD2 matches at 14 bases. Per the germline V gene, CDR1 is SNHLY and CDR2 is FYNNEI. V was pared by 8 bases and J by 10 bases, with 10 bases of the junction left unmatched. The CDR3 totals 15 residues. CDR3 coding DNA: TGTGCCAGCGGGGGGACTAGCGGGAGTGGGCGGGAGCAGTTCTTC. Its translation is CASGGTSGSGREQFF.